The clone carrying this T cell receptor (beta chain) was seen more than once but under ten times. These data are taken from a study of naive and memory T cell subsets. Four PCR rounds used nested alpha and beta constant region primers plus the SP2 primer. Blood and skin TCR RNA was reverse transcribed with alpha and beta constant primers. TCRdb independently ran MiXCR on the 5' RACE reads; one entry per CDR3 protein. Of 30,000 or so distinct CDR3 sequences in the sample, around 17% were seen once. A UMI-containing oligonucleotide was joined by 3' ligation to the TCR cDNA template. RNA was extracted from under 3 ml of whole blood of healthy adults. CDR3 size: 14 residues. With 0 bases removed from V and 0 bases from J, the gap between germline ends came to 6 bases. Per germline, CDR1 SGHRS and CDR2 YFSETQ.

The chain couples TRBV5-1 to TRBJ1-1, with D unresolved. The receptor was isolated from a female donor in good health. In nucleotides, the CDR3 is TGCGCCAGCAGCTTGGGGACGTTGAACACTGAAGCTTTCTTT. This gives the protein CASSLGTLNTEAFF.